This T cell receptor beta chain was captured by sequencing in a study of shared clonotypes between healthy human individuals. This clone has a single count. TCRdb's table, derived via immunoSEQ multiplex PCR, lists solely in-frame clones and lacks some. This table holds hundreds of thousands of clones, around 74% found once. The CDR3 runs 12 residues. CDR1 LNHDA and CDR2 SQIVND come from the germline V gene (reference sequence). V lost 4 bases and J lost 6, with 8 bases in between. The sequence derives from a woman younger than 45 in good health. Material: memory CD4+ T cells sorted from blood. Indicated subset: CD45RA-negative fraction. The V gene is TRBV19, the J gene TRBJ2-3; D is unclear. The CDR3 nucleotides read TGTGCCAGTAGTACTGGTGGGGATACGCAGTATTTT. Translation: CASSTGGDTQYF.